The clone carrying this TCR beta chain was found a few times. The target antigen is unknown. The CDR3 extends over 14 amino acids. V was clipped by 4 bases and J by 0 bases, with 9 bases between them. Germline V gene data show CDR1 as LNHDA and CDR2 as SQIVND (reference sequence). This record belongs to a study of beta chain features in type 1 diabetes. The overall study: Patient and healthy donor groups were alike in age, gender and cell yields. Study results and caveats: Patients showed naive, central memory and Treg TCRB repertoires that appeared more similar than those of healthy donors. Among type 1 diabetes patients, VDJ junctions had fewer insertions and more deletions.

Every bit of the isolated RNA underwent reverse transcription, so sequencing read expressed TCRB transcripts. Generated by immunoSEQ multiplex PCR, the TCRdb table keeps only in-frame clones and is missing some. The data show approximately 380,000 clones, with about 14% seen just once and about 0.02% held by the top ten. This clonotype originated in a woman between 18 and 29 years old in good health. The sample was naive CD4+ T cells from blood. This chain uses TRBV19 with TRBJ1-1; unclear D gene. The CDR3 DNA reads TGTGCCAGTAGTAATGTGGGCGTGAACACTGAAGCTTTCTTT. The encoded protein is CASSNVGVNTEAFF. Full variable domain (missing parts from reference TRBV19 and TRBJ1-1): DGGITQSPKYLFRKEGQNVTLSCEQNLNHDAMYWYRQDPGQGLRLIYYSQIVNDFQKGDIAEGYSVSREKKESFPLTVTSAQKNPTAFYLCASSNVGVNTEAFFGQGTRLTVV.